Following are 30 T cell receptor beta chains from one sample sequenced in a study of blood T cell repertoires in COVID-19. Repertoires were generated with immunoSEQ multiplex PCR, while TCRdb's copy carries only in-frame clones and drops some. This table has some 140,000 clones, 70% to 80% appearing once. Sequencing input: peripheral blood. The receptors stem from a man aged 55 to 70 with acute or convalescent COVID-19.

The chain couples TRBV28 to TRBJ1-1, with TRBD1 matching 7 bases. This CDR3 has 11 amino acids. CDR1 is MDHEN, CDR2 SYDVKM, per germline. The V segment lost 7 bases and the J segment 4 bases; nucleotides outside the gene matches: 0. The CDR3 nucleotides are TGTGCCAGCACAGGGGGCACTGAAGCTTTCTTT. This gives the protein CASTGGTEAFF.

The V and J genes are TRBV5-6 and TRBJ1-1; the D is unclear. V lost 4 bases to trimming and J lost 0 bases, with 13 bases between them. The length of the CDR3 is 15 residues. The germline V gene has CDR1 SGHDT and CDR2 YYEEEE. The CDR3 DNA is TGTGCCAGCAGCCCCGTGGAGCCGTTGAACACTGAAGCTTTCTTT. It yields the protein CASSPVEPLNTEAFF.

The chain has TRBV3-1 (or the pseudogene TRBV3-2) and TRBJ1-5, with TRBD1 as a possible D gene (6 bases). This CDR3 is 13 amino acids long. CDR1 is LGHDT, CDR2 YNNKEL, per germline (reference sequence). V lost 8 bases and J lost 6, with 14 bases in between. This CDR3 is CASAQGSIQPQHF. The CDR3 DNA is TGTGCCAGCGCCCAGGGGAGTATTCAGCCCCAGCATTTT.

This chain joins TRBV6-5 and TRBJ2-4; weak D call: TRBD2 (5 bases). The germline V and J ends were trimmed by 0 bases and 6 bases, with 12 bases remaining between them. In germline, CDR1 is MNHEY, CDR2 SVGAGI. The CDR3 is 15 residues long. The CDR3, as DNA: TGTGCCAGCAGTTACTCGAGCGGCCGCGGAAACATTCAGTACTTC. Protein: CASSYSSGRGNIQYF.

This chain connects TRBV10-3 to TRBJ2-6; no clear D gene. Germline V CDR1 and CDR2: ENHRY, SYGVKD. There are 13 residues in the CDR3. V shed 10 bases and J shed 4 bases, with 11 bases lying between them. Written as DNA, the CDR3 is TGTGCCACCCGTGACCTCGGGGCCAACGTCCTGACTTTC. It specifies CATRDLGANVLTF.

The rearrangement uses TRBV7-3 and TRBJ2-2, with TRBD1 identical over 7 bases. The germline V gene has CDR1 SGHTA and CDR2 FQGTGA. CDR3 length: 14 residues. V gave up 2 bases and J gave up 5 bases; unmatched junction bases: 2. CDR3: CASSLLQGTGELFF. The CDR3 DNA reads TGTGCCAGCAGCTTACTACAGGGGACCGGGGAGCTGTTTTTT.

The rearrangement uses TRBV25-1 and TRBJ2-5; 7 positions match TRBD2. Germline V lookup: CDR1 MGHDK, CDR2 SYGVNS. V lost 7 bases, J lost 6 bases, and 11 bases stayed unmatched. The CDR3 consists of 14 residues. CDR3 residues: CASKGGGELKTQYF. In nucleotides, the CDR3 is TGTGCCAGCAAGGGCGGGGGTGAGTTGAAGACCCAGTACTTC.

V is TRBV7-2 and J is TRBJ1-2; D is unclear. Germline CDR1 SGHTA, CDR2 FQGNSA. This CDR3 spans 15 amino acids. Trimming took off 1 base at V and 5 bases at J, with 14 bases between the two ends. The DNA for the CDR3 is TGTGCCAGCAGCTTAGATTTGGCAGGAGGGTATGGCTACACCTTC. Its translation is CASSLDLAGGYGYTF.

This clone has a single count. V and J are TRBV14 and TRBJ2-3; 9 bases align to TRBD1. The CDR3 has 15 amino acids. V was pared by 3 bases and J by 3 bases, with 4 bases of the junction left unmatched. From germline, CDR1 is SGHDN and CDR2 FVKESK. The CDR3 loop reads CASSQLDRGTDTQYF. CDR3 sequence (DNA): TGTGCCAGCAGCCAGTTAGACAGGGGGACAGATACGCAGTATTTT.

The rearrangement uses TRBV7-9 and TRBJ2-1; 7 nucleotides match TRBD2. CDR1 and CDR2 from the germline V gene are SEHNR and FQNEAQ (reference sequence). The V segment lost 1 base and the J segment 9 bases; nucleotides outside the gene matches: 9. The CDR3 is made up of 15 amino acids. The chain's CDR3 is CASSLVAGASREQFF. CDR3 bases: TGTGCCAGCAGCTTAGTTGCGGGAGCCAGCCGTGAGCAGTTCTTC.

The rearrangement links TRBV4-2 to TRBJ2-1, with TRBD2 matching over 9 bases. Germline V gives CDR1 LGHNA, CDR2 YNFKEQ. This CDR3 has 16 amino acids. With V trimmed by 0 bases and J by 4 bases, 4 bases remained unmatched. Here the CDR3 reads CASSQDTREGYNEQFF. The DNA for the CDR3 is TGTGCCAGCAGCCAAGATACGCGGGAGGGGTACAATGAGCAGTTCTTC.

This sequence joins TRBV15 and TRBJ2-3; TRBD2 matches at 12 bases. The CDR3 length is 18 residues. The trim removed 0 bases at V and 3 bases at J, leaving 7 bases unmatched. Germline V gene lookup returns CDR1 LNHNV and CDR2 YYDKDF (reference sequence). The CDR3 region has the DNA TGTGCCACCAGCAGAGATCGGTCTAGCGGGAGGGCGACAGATACGCAGTATTTT. Translating it yields CATSRDRSSGRATDTQYF.

V is TRBV19 and J is TRBJ1-6; 9 bases map to TRBD1. The germline V gene has CDR1 LNHDA and CDR2 SQIVND (reference sequence). The CDR3 spans 15 residues. J was trimmed by 6 bases and V by 7 bases; bases with no gene match: 7. This chain's CDR3 is CASKSTDRGNSPLHF. The CDR3 region has the DNA TGTGCCAGTAAATCCACGGACAGGGGTAATTCACCCCTCCACTTT.

This clone was seen only a few times. The chain combines TRBV18 with TRBJ1-2; D gene unclear. The CDR3 has 15 residues. V gave up 4 bases and J gave up 4 bases, with 16 bases separating them. Germline V CDR1 and CDR2: KGHSH, LQKENI. The CDR3 DNA sequence: TGTGCCAGCTCACGAAACCAGGACTTGCCCTATGGCTACACCTTC. Protein product: CASSRNQDLPYGYTF.

This chain uses TRBV10-3 with TRBJ1-2, with D tentatively TRBD1 (6 bases). Germline CDR1 is ENHRY and CDR2 is SYGVKD. This CDR3 is built from 13 residues. Trimming removed 3 bases at V and 5 bases at J, with 10 bases between. CDR3 sequence (DNA): TGTGCCATCAGTGATGGGCAGGGGTATGGCTACACCTTC. As protein: CAISDGQGYGYTF.

This clone was counted once. The chain recombines TRBV9 with TRBJ2-3, with a weak D call TRBD2 (6 bases). Trimming took 4 bases from V and 2 from J, leaving 11 bases between them. Germline lookup yields CDR1 SGDLS and CDR2 YYNGEE. The CDR3 contains 14 residues. This CDR3 is CASSPGTYTDTQYF. The CDR3 DNA is TGTGCCAGCAGCCCGGGGACTTACACAGATACGCAGTATTTT.

This chain uses TRBV2 with TRBJ2-7; D unresolved. The V gene lost 2 bases and the J gene lost 5 bases, with 4 bases spanning the gap. This CDR3 has 11 amino acids. Germline CDR1 is SNHLY and CDR2 is FYNNEI. The chain's CDR3 is CASSERDEQYF. The CDR3, as DNA: TGTGCCAGCAGTGAACGCGACGAGCAGTACTTC.

This chain joins TRBV28 and TRBJ2-1; the match to TRBD2 covers 10 bases. Per germline, CDR1 MDHEN and CDR2 SYDVKM. The CDR3 has 17 residues. J gave up 6 bases and V 5 bases, and 13 bases lay outside the gene matches. CDR3 sequence reads: CASSELRGAGGINEQFF. CDR3 nucleotides: TGTGCCAGCAGTGAACTTAGGGGAGCGGGAGGGATCAATGAGCAGTTCTTC.

The chain is built from TRBV19 and TRBJ2-7, with 7 bases aligning to TRBD2. The junction had 11 bases not matched to a gene; V was cut back by 3 bases and J by 3 bases. This CDR3 spans 16 amino acids. Germline CDR1 LNHDA, CDR2 SQIVND (reference sequence). For the CDR3, the DNA is TGTGCCAGTAGTATCCCCGCCGGGACTACCGGCTACGAGCAGTACTTC. As protein: CASSIPAGTTGYEQYF.

In DNA, the CDR3 is TGTGCCTGGAGTGGCAAAGGGGGCGGTGACACTGAAGCTTTCTTT. Translated, it gives CAWSGKGGGDTEAFF. The chain uses TRBV30 and TRBJ1-1; 7 bases agree with TRBD1. Germline CDR1 is GTSNPN and CDR2 is SVGIG (reference sequence). V trimming: 1 base; J trimming: 3 bases; junction bases outside the gene matches: 8. This CDR3 comprises 15 residues.

The chain has TRBV7-3 and TRBJ1-2, with unresolved D. The CDR3 spans 16 residues. Germline CDR1 reads SGHTA; CDR2 reads FQGTGA. V shed 1 base and J shed 0 bases, with 12 bases lying between them. CDR3 loop: CASSLNTPSSNYGYTF. In DNA, the CDR3 is TGTGCCAGCAGCTTAAACACCCCGTCCTCTAACTATGGCTACACCTTC. Drawing the rest from reference TRBV7-3 and TRBJ1-2, the complete variable domain is GAGVSQTPSNKVTEKGKYVELRCDPISGHTALYWYRQSLGQGPEFLIYFQGTGAADDSGLPNDRFFAVRPEGSVSTLKIQRTERGDSAVYLCASSLNTPSSNYGYTFGSGTRLTVV.

The chain combines TRBV5-5 with TRBJ2-5, with D possibly TRBD1 on 6 matching bases. Deletions cut 0 bases from V and 4 bases from J, with 13 bases between. The CDR3 covers 15 residues. Germline V gene sequence: CDR1 SGHKS, CDR2 YYEKEE (reference sequence). The DNA of the CDR3 is TGTGCCAGCAGCTTGGCCGGGGCACAGGGAGAGACCCAGTACTTC. It yields the protein CASSLAGAQGETQYF.

This chain uses TRBV19 with TRBJ1-2, with TRBD1 matching over 11 bases. The CDR3 covers 18 residues. CDR1 is LNHDA, CDR2 SQIVND, per germline (reference sequence). The trim removed 7 bases at V and 3 bases at J, leaving 16 bases unmatched. CDR3 loop: CASIANPGQGVRDYGYTF. The CDR3 DNA reads as TGTGCCAGTATTGCCAATCCGGGACAGGGGGTGAGAGACTATGGCTACACCTTC.

The chain recombines TRBV19 with TRBJ2-3; 7 bases map to TRBD2. The CDR3 runs to 12 residues. The V and J ends lost 10 bases and 4 bases, in that order; junction bases with no gene match: 5. Germline assignment: CDR1 LNHDA and CDR2 SQIVND (reference sequence). The CDR3 DNA follows: TGTGCCACAAGCGGGATCCCAGATACGCAGTATTTT. This gives the protein CATSGIPDTQYF.

The rearrangement joins TRBV24-1 to TRBJ1-1, with a possible D match to TRBD1 (6 bases). The length of the CDR3 is 13 residues. Trimming took 3 bases from V and 7 from J, leaving 11 bases between them. In germline, CDR1 is KGHDR, CDR2 SFDVKD. For the CDR3, the DNA is TGTGCCACCAGTGATCGGACAGTGGGTGAAGCTTTCTTT. Its translation is CATSDRTVGEAFF.

This clone was counted a few times. The rearrangement uses TRBV10-3 and TRBJ2-3, with D perhaps matching TRBD2 (5 bases). Trimming pared 4 bases from V and 5 bases from J, leaving 16 bases between. Germline V gene sequence: CDR1 ENHRY, CDR2 SYGVKD. The CDR3 contains 15 residues. The DNA of the CDR3 is TGTGCCATCAGTGGGATCGCGGGCGGCTTAGATACGCAGTATTTT. This encodes CAISGIAGGLDTQYF.

This sequence joins TRBV5-1 and TRBJ2-2; 9 bases align to TRBD1. V dropped 3 bases and J dropped 0; count of bases not matched to a gene: 3. The CDR3 totals 16 residues. Germline values: CDR1 SGHRS, CDR2 YFSETQ. The CDR3 nucleotides are TGCGCCAGCAGCTGGACAGGGGACACGAACACCGGGGAGCTGTTTTTT. This gives the protein CASSWTGDTNTGELFF.

As DNA, the CDR3 is TGCGCCAGCAGACCTAGCGGGAGAGGAGAGACCCAGTACTTC. This gives the protein CASRPSGRGETQYF. V gene TRBV5-1 combines with J gene TRBJ2-5, with 10 bases that match TRBD2. With V trimmed by 5 bases and J by 4 bases, 5 bases remained unmatched. The CDR3 runs 14 residues. From germline, CDR1 is SGHRS and CDR2 YFSETQ.

The chain joins TRBV5-1 to TRBJ1-2; D is undetermined. CDR3 length: 15 amino acids. Germline loops: CDR1 SGHRS, CDR2 YFSETQ. Trimming took off 2 bases at V and 2 bases at J, with 13 bases between the two ends. For the CDR3, the DNA is TGCGCCAGCAGCTTTTCTACACAGCCCAACTATGGCTACACCTTC. It specifies CASSFSTQPNYGYTF.

This clone was recorded many times. The chain carries TRBV25-1 and TRBJ1-1, with a tentative D call TRBD1 (6 bases). V lost 8 bases to trimming and J lost 8 bases, with 15 bases between them. The germline CDR1 and CDR2 sequences are MGHDK and SYGVNS. The CDR3 loop spans 12 amino acids. CDR3: CASGRAGAEAFF. CDR3 bases: TGTGCCAGCGGGCGGGCAGGGGCCGAAGCTTTCTTT.